This T cell receptor (beta chain) was recorded in a study of T cells in tuberculosis. Germline CDR1 SGHAT, CDR2 FQNNGV. Trimming removed 9 bases at V and 4 bases at J, with 18 bases between. The CDR3 spans 14 residues. Sequencing was performed with immunoSEQ multiplex PCR; in TCRdb, only in-frame clones are kept and a portion is missing. The table includes around 32,000 clones, around 94% detected once. The sequenced sample was PBMCs. The sequence was collected from a donor between 10 and 35 years old with latent tuberculosis or without tuberculosis infection. The chain links TRBV11-2 to TRBJ1-1, with D unresolved. The CDR3 DNA reads TGTGCCAGTACGATGAGGGTTACGGGCACTGAAGCTTTCTTT. Translating it yields CASTMRVTGTEAFF.